Presented here are 17 T cell receptor beta chains from one specimen sequenced in a study of blood T cell repertoires in COVID-19. Libraries were prepared by immunoSEQ multiplex PCR; TCRdb keeps only in-frame clonotypes and omits some of them. Here the sample spans 250,000 or so clones, 80% to 90% being singletons. Sequencing used PBMCs or T cells enriched from blood (not recorded which). All receptors derive from a woman in her twenties or thirties with acute COVID-19.

The chain couples TRBV19 to TRBJ1-3, with D possibly TRBD1 on 6 matching bases. The V gene lost 7 bases and the J gene lost 4 bases, with 14 bases spanning the gap. CDR1 LNHDA and CDR2 SQIVND come from the germline V gene (reference sequence). The CDR3 runs 14 residues. CDR3 nucleotides: TGTGCCAGTACCTCAGGGGCGTCCGGAAACACCATATATTTT. Encoded protein: CASTSGASGNTIYF. Combining the CDR3 with reference TRBV19 and TRBJ1-3 gives the whole variable domain DGGITQSPKYLFRKEGQNVTLSCEQNLNHDAMYWYRQDPGQGLRLIYYSQIVNDFQKGDIAEGYSVSREKKESFPLTVTSAQKNPTAFYLCASTSGASGNTIYFGEGSWLTVV.

In this sample, this clone turned up a few times. The sample holds other DNA sequences that translate to the same CDR3. The V and J genes are TRBV5-1 and TRBJ2-7, with a weak D call TRBD1 (6 bases). The V gene lost 0 bases and the J gene lost 2 bases, with 9 bases spanning the gap. Germline V gene lookup returns CDR1 SGHRS and CDR2 YFSETQ. The CDR3 covers 14 residues. Here the CDR3 DNA reads TGCGCCAGCAGCTTGGCAGGGGAAGCCTACGAGCAGTACTTC. This codes for CASSLAGEAYEQYF.

This clone was observed once. The J gene is TRBJ1-3, the V gene TRBV5-1, with TRBD1 as a possible D gene (5 bases). The V and J ends lost 7 bases and 0 bases respectively, with 11 bases between them. This CDR3 has 14 residues. Germline loops: CDR1 SGHRS, CDR2 YFSETQ. The CDR3 DNA is TGCGCCAGCCGATCGACAGTCTCTGGAAACACCATATATTTT. Translated, it gives CASRSTVSGNTIYF.

J is TRBJ2-7 and V is TRBV4-3; 10 positions match TRBD1. The length of the CDR3 is 17 residues. V lost 3 bases and J lost 6; bases outside the gene matches: 14. Per the germline V gene, CDR1 is LGHNA and CDR2 is YSLEER. The CDR3 DNA reads as TGCGCCAGCAGCCACGTCTGGGGGGACAGGGGATCGTCCGAGCAGTACTTC. Its protein is CASSHVWGDRGSSEQYF.

CDR3 region: CASSSGGYGANVLTF. CDR3 nucleotides: TGTGCCAGCAGTTCAGGGGGCTATGGGGCCAACGTCCTGACTTTC. The rearrangement links TRBV6-5 to TRBJ2-6, with 8 bases matching TRBD1. The CDR3 contains 15 residues. Germline CDR1 and CDR2: MNHEY and SVGAGI. Losses at the gene ends were 4 bases for V and 3 bases for J; bases not matched to a gene: 2.

The chain carries TRBV7-2 and TRBJ2-3; D gene ambiguous. Trimming took off 4 bases at V and 4 bases at J, with 12 bases between the two ends. The CDR3 loop spans 14 amino acids. Germline V gives CDR1 SGHTA, CDR2 FQGNSA. The CDR3 here is CASSSSAPPDTQYF. CDR3 DNA sequence: TGTGCCAGCAGCTCCAGCGCGCCCCCAGATACGCAGTATTTT. Full variable domain (remainder filled in from reference TRBV7-2 and TRBJ2-3): GAGVSQSPSNKVTEKGKDVELRCDPISGHTALYWYRQSLGQGLEFLIYFQGNSAPDKSGLPSDRFSAERTGGSVSTLTIQRTQQEDSAVYLCASSSSAPPDTQYFGPGTRLTVL.

The chain carries TRBV19 and TRBJ1-2; D unresolved. Germline V gives CDR1 LNHDA, CDR2 SQIVND (reference sequence). This CDR3 is 16 amino acids long. With 0 bases removed from V and 3 bases from J, the gap between germline ends came to 14 bases. This chain's CDR3 is CASSIDLLSQHYGYTF. CDR3 in DNA: TGTGCCAGTAGTATAGATCTATTGTCACAGCACTATGGCTACACCTTC.

This chain connects TRBV5-4 to TRBJ1-2; 7 bases map to TRBD1. The CDR3 extends over 14 amino acids. Germline CDR1 reads SGHNT; CDR2 reads YYREEE (reference sequence). V shed 2 bases, J shed 2 bases, and the junction held 3 bases outside the gene matches. CDR3 coding DNA: TGTGCCAGCAGCTTTTCAGGGGGAAACTATGGCTACACCTTC. This encodes CASSFSGGNYGYTF.

The chain is built from TRBV6-1 and TRBJ1-2, with D possibly TRBD1 on 6 matching bases. V was clipped by 4 bases and J by 1 base, with 10 bases between them. The CDR3 totals 14 residues. Germline CDR1 MNHNS, CDR2 SASEGT. CDR3 sequence reads: CASSVAGDNYGYTF. The CDR3 coding sequence is TGTGCCAGCAGTGTAGCAGGGGATAACTATGGCTACACCTTC.

The chain carries TRBV5-4 and TRBJ2-1; 10 nucleotides align to TRBD1. The germline CDR1 and CDR2 sequences are SGHNT and YYREEE (reference sequence). CDR3 length: 16 amino acids. The J segment lost 8 bases and the V segment lost 1 base, leaving 9 bases of the junction unmatched. CDR3 DNA: TGTGCCAGCAGCTTGAATAGGGGGACAGGGGACTATGAGCAGTTCTTC. Translated, it gives CASSLNRGTGDYEQFF.

The gene calls are TRBV5-1 and TRBJ1-1; weak D call: TRBD1 (6 bases). CDR1 and CDR2 (germline): SGHRS, YFSETQ. V lost 0 bases and J lost 7, with 13 bases in between. The CDR3 is 14 residues long. DNA for the CDR3: TGCGCCAGCAGCTTGGGGGAAGGGGGAGTTGAAGCTTTCTTT. Protein sequence: CASSLGEGGVEAFF.

V is TRBV28 and J is TRBJ2-3; D may be TRBD2 (6 bases). The CDR3 contains 14 residues. Germline V lookup: CDR1 MDHEN, CDR2 SYDVKM. Trimming took off 3 bases at V and 3 bases at J, with 10 bases between the two ends. This chain's CDR3 is CASSFLSGTDTQYF. The CDR3 nucleotides are TGTGCCAGCAGTTTTCTAAGCGGGACAGATACGCAGTATTTT.

The rearrangement uses TRBV28 and TRBJ2-7, with 8 bases aligning to TRBD2. CDR1 is MDHEN and CDR2 is SYDVKM in the germline V gene. V lost 4 bases, J lost 3 bases, and 8 bases stayed unmatched. The CDR3 loop spans 15 amino acids. CDR3 residues: CASSSLAGLDYEQYF. DNA for the CDR3: TGTGCCAGCAGTTCGTTAGCGGGATTAGACTACGAGCAGTACTTC.

The J gene is TRBJ2-2, the V gene TRBV4-3; D is ambiguous. Trimming shortened V by 7 bases and J by 1 base, and 10 bases separated the two germline ends. The CDR3 sequence is 14 residues long. Germline CDR1 reads LGHNA; CDR2 reads YSLEER. CDR3 nucleotide sequence: TGCGCCAGCACACTTATGAAGAACACCGGGGAGCTGTTTTTT. It is translated as CASTLMKNTGELFF.

The chain has TRBV25-1 and TRBJ2-1; D unresolved. Trimming shortened V by 1 base and J by 7 bases, and 11 bases separated the two germline ends. The CDR3 contains 14 residues. Per germline, CDR1 MGHDK and CDR2 SYGVNS. The CDR3 here is CASSELDLLNEQFF. CDR3 nucleotides: TGTGCCAGCAGTGAATTAGATTTGTTAAATGAGCAGTTCTTC.

V and J are TRBV7-8 and TRBJ2-7; 7 nucleotides agree with TRBD2. This CDR3 is 16 amino acids long. With V trimmed by 4 bases and J by 3 bases, 12 bases remained unmatched. Germline CDR1 reads SGHVS; CDR2 reads FQNEAQ. CDR3 region: CASSWALSGILYEQYF. DNA of the CDR3: TGTGCCAGCAGCTGGGCCTTGAGCGGGATCCTCTACGAGCAGTACTTC. The whole variable domain, filled in from reference TRBV7-8 and TRBJ2-7, reads GAGVSQSPRYKVAKRGQDVALRCDPISGHVSLFWYQQALGQGPEFLTYFQNEAQLDKSGLPSDRFFAERPEGSVSTLKIQRTQQEDSAVYLCASSWALSGILYEQYFGPGTRLTVT.

A single count supports this clone. The chain carries TRBV6-2 or TRBV6-3 and TRBJ2-7; 10 nucleotides align to TRBD2. V trimming: 6 bases; J trimming: 5 bases; junction bases outside the gene matches: 4. Germline CDR1 reads MNHEY; CDR2 reads SVGEGT. CDR3 length: 13 amino acids. CDR3 protein: CASSTSGNDEQYF. DNA of the CDR3: TGTGCCAGCAGCACTAGCGGGAACGACGAGCAGTACTTC.